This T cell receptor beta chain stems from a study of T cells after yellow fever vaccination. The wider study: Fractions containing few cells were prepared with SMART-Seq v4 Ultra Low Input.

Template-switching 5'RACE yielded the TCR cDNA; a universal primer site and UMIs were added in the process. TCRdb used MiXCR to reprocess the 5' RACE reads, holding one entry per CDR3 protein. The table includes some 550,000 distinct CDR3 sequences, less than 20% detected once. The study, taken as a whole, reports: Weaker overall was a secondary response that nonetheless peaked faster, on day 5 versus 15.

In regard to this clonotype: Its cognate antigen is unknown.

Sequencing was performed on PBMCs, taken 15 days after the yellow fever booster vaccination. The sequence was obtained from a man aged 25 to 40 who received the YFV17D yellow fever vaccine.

CDR3 in DNA: TGCAGTGCCAAAGACAGGGGAGGATCCTACGAGCAGTACTTC. Protein product: CSAKDRGGSYEQYF. The chain uses TRBV20-1 and TRBJ2-7; 8 bases line up with TRBD1. Per the germline V gene, CDR1 is DFQATT and CDR2 is SNEGSKA (reference sequence). After removal of 6 bases from V and 1 base from J, the junction contained 8 bases not matched to a gene. The CDR3 loop spans 14 amino acids.